These T cell receptor beta chains were read from a single sample in a study of cytomegalovirus exposure and HLA in healthy donors. Only in-frame clones appear in the TCRdb table, and some are missing; sequencing was by immunoSEQ multiplex PCR. This sample's clone table lists around 100,000 clones. The sample comprised PBMCs. These TCRs come from a man aged 25 to 40 in good health and CMV-seronegative. CDR3s include the opening cysteine and the closing phenylalanine or tryptophan. The D gene is left open where the match is weak.

v_call: TRBV9; d_call: TRBD1; j_call: TRBJ1-5; cdr3_nt: TGTGCCAGCAGCGAATGGACAGGGAATCAGCCCCAGCATTTT; cdr3_aa: CASSEWTGNQPQHF
v_call: TRBV27; d_call: -; j_call: TRBJ2-5; cdr3_nt: TGTGCCAGCAGTCCGAGGTTACAACGAGAGACCCAGTACTTC; cdr3_aa: CASSPRLQRETQYF
v_call: TRBV10-3; d_call: -; j_call: TRBJ1-2; cdr3_nt: TGTGCCATCAGTGACCTTGGGGCAGGCTATGGCTACACCTTC; cdr3_aa: CAISDLGAGYGYTF
v_call: TRBV30; d_call: TRBD2; j_call: TRBJ2-7; cdr3_nt: TGTGCCTGGACCCCGGGACCAGCGGGGGTCGGTCAGTACTTC; cdr3_aa: CAWTPGPAGVGQYF
v_call: TRBV10-3; d_call: TRBD1; j_call: TRBJ1-2; cdr3_nt: TGTGCCATCAGTGGGAACAGGGGAGATACCTATGGCTACACCTTC; cdr3_aa: CAISGNRGDTYGYTF
v_call: TRBV11-2; d_call: TRBD2; j_call: TRBJ2-3; cdr3_nt: TGTGCCAGCAGCTTATATCGCGGGGGGGATAGCACAGATACGCAGTATTTT; cdr3_aa: CASSLYRGGDSTDTQYF
v_call: TRBV28; d_call: TRBD2; j_call: TRBJ2-1; cdr3_nt: TGTGCCAGCAGTTCCGTTAGCGGGGGGGCCTACAATGAGCAGTTCTTC; cdr3_aa: CASSSVSGGAYNEQFF
v_call: TRBV18; d_call: TRBD1; j_call: TRBJ2-7; cdr3_nt: TGTGCCAGCTCACCGACGACAGGGACCTACGAGCAGTACTTC; cdr3_aa: CASSPTTGTYEQYF
v_call: TRBV28; d_call: TRBD2; j_call: TRBJ2-5; cdr3_nt: TGTGCCAGCAGTCCTCGGACTAGCGGGGGGGAGACCCAGTACTTC; cdr3_aa: CASSPRTSGGETQYF
v_call: TRBV6-5; d_call: -; j_call: TRBJ2-7; cdr3_nt: TGTGCCAGCAGTTACTCCGGGGTAACCTACGAGCAGTACTTC; cdr3_aa: CASSYSGVTYEQYF
v_call: TRBV29-1; d_call: -; j_call: TRBJ2-2; cdr3_nt: TGCAGCGTTGAAGAGAGTTCTAGAGCGGACACCGGGGAGCTGTTTTTT; cdr3_aa: CSVEESSRADTGELFF
v_call: TRBV19; d_call: TRBD1; j_call: TRBJ2-1; cdr3_nt: TGTGCCAGTAGGGATACCGGGACAGAGACTGAGCAGTTCTTC; cdr3_aa: CASRDTGTETEQFF
v_call: TRBV5-5; d_call: TRBD1; j_call: TRBJ1-4; cdr3_nt: TGTGCCAGCAGCTTCACAGGGGATAATGAAAAACTGTTTTTT; cdr3_aa: CASSFTGDNEKLFF
v_call: TRBV7-9; d_call: TRBD2; j_call: TRBJ2-5; cdr3_nt: TGTGCCAGCAGCTTAGCGCCTAGCGGGGTCCAAGAGACCCAGTACTTC; cdr3_aa: CASSLAPSGVQETQYF
v_call: TRBV11-1; d_call: -; j_call: TRBJ2-1; cdr3_nt: TGTGCCAGCACCCGCGGGAATGAGCAGTTCTTC; cdr3_aa: CASTRGNEQFF
v_call: TRBV19; d_call: -; j_call: TRBJ1-2; cdr3_nt: TGTGCCAGTAGTATTCGTACTCAAGTCTACACCTTC; cdr3_aa: CASSIRTQVYTF
v_call: TRBV5-4; d_call: -; j_call: TRBJ2-5; cdr3_nt: TGTGCCAGCAGCTCGGCAGGGGAGACCCAGTACTTC; cdr3_aa: CASSSAGETQYF
v_call: TRBV2; d_call: -; j_call: TRBJ2-7; cdr3_nt: TGTGCCAGCAGTGGTACCACTCACAATCAGGAAGAGCAGTACTTC; cdr3_aa: CASSGTTHNQEEQYF
v_call: TRBV10-3; d_call: TRBD1; j_call: TRBJ2-5; cdr3_nt: TGTGCCATCAGAACCTCAGGGGGTCAAGAGACCCAGTACTTC; cdr3_aa: CAIRTSGGQETQYF
v_call: TRBV18; d_call: -; j_call: TRBJ2-7; cdr3_nt: TGTGCCAGCTCAACGCAGACCGGGTCCTACGAGCAGTACTTC; cdr3_aa: CASSTQTGSYEQYF
v_call: TRBV5-6; d_call: TRBD1; j_call: TRBJ2-7; cdr3_nt: TGTGCCAGCAGCTTTGCGCCGACAGGGGCGTACGAGCAGTACTTC; cdr3_aa: CASSFAPTGAYEQYF
v_call: TRBV5-1; d_call: -; j_call: TRBJ2-1; cdr3_nt: TGCGCCAGCAGCTTGGCCATTAATGAGCAGTTCTTC; cdr3_aa: CASSLAINEQFF
v_call: TRBV5-4; d_call: TRBD2; j_call: TRBJ2-1; cdr3_nt: TGTGCCAGCAGCCCCAGGACTGTAGCGGGGGGCCCTCCGTTCTTC; cdr3_aa: CASSPRTVAGGPPFF
v_call: TRBV7-9; d_call: -; j_call: TRBJ1-2; cdr3_nt: TGTGCCAGCAGCTTTATCAGGGAAGCTAACTATGGCTACACCTTC; cdr3_aa: CASSFIREANYGYTF
v_call: TRBV5-1; d_call: -; j_call: TRBJ2-1; cdr3_nt: TGCGCCAGCAGCTTGATTAGCGGCTCCTACAATGAGCAGTTCTTC; cdr3_aa: CASSLISGSYNEQFF
v_call: TRBV7-7; d_call: -; j_call: TRBJ2-2; cdr3_nt: TGTGCCAGCAGCTCGAGAAGGGGGACCGGGGAGCTGTTTTTT; cdr3_aa: CASSSRRGTGELFF
v_call: TRBV5-4; d_call: -; j_call: TRBJ2-2; cdr3_nt: TGTGCCAGCAGCCCCTGGACACCAGACACCGGGGAGCTGTTTTTT; cdr3_aa: CASSPWTPDTGELFF
v_call: TRBV4-3; d_call: -; j_call: TRBJ1-6; cdr3_nt: TGCGCCAGCAGCCAAGATTGGAGAATGAATTCACCCCTCCACTTT; cdr3_aa: CASSQDWRMNSPLHF
v_call: TRBV7-2; d_call: TRBD2; j_call: TRBJ2-1; cdr3_nt: TGTGCCAGCAGCCTCAGCGGGGAATACAATGAGCAGTTCTTC; cdr3_aa: CASSLSGEYNEQFF
v_call: TRBV29-1; d_call: -; j_call: TRBJ2-3; cdr3_nt: TGCAGCGGGAGCGATTGGAACCCCAAGATAGATACGCAGTATTTT; cdr3_aa: CSGSDWNPKIDTQYF
v_call: TRBV27; d_call: -; j_call: TRBJ2-3; cdr3_nt: TGTGCCAGCAGTTTTTGGCAGGCCAAGGGCACAGATACGCAGTATTTT; cdr3_aa: CASSFWQAKGTDTQYF
v_call: TRBV4-3; d_call: -; j_call: TRBJ2-1; cdr3_nt: TGCGCCAGCAGCCCCGACATCGCGGGGGAGCAGTTCTTC; cdr3_aa: CASSPDIAGEQFF
v_call: TRBV10-3; d_call: -; j_call: TRBJ2-2; cdr3_nt: TGTGCCATCAGTGACACGGGGAACACCGGGGAGCTGTTTTTT; cdr3_aa: CAISDTGNTGELFF
v_call: TRBV5-1; d_call: -; j_call: TRBJ1-5; cdr3_nt: TGCGCCAGCAGCTTGGACGGAGGGGATCAGCCCCAGCATTTT; cdr3_aa: CASSLDGGDQPQHF
v_call: TRBV18; d_call: -; j_call: TRBJ2-5; cdr3_nt: TGTGCCAGCTCACCATTCGACAGCCAAGAGACCCAGTACTTC; cdr3_aa: CASSPFDSQETQYF
v_call: TRBV5-4; d_call: TRBD1; j_call: TRBJ1-6; cdr3_nt: TGTGCCAGCAGCTTGCTCAATCAGGGGGCGGCCTATAATTCACCCCTCCACTTT; cdr3_aa: CASSLLNQGAAYNSPLHF
v_call: TRBV7-6; d_call: TRBD2; j_call: TRBJ2-7; cdr3_nt: TGTGCCAGCAGCACTAGCGGGGGACCCTTCTACGAGCAGTACTTC; cdr3_aa: CASSTSGGPFYEQYF
v_call: TRBV2; d_call: -; j_call: TRBJ2-1; cdr3_nt: TGCGCCAGCAGTGTGAGGAATGAGCAGTTCTTC; cdr3_aa: CASSVRNEQFF
v_call: TRBV7-9; d_call: TRBD2; j_call: TRBJ2-7; cdr3_nt: TGTGCCAGCAGCCCCCCTCGGACTAGCTACGAGCAGTACTTC; cdr3_aa: CASSPPRTSYEQYF
v_call: TRBV4-1; d_call: -; j_call: TRBJ2-7; cdr3_nt: TGCGCCAGCAGCACGACCAGGGGGGCTTACGAGCAGTACTTC; cdr3_aa: CASSTTRGAYEQYF
v_call: TRBV18; d_call: -; j_call: TRBJ1-3; cdr3_nt: TGTGCCAGCTCACCCGACAGGCTCTCTGGAAACACCATATATTTT; cdr3_aa: CASSPDRLSGNTIYF
v_call: TRBV10-3; d_call: -; j_call: TRBJ2-3; cdr3_nt: TGTGCCATCGGAACAGCCTACGAAGGATATACGCAGTATTTT; cdr3_aa: CAIGTAYEGYTQYF
v_call: TRBV4-1; d_call: TRBD2; j_call: TRBJ2-4; cdr3_nt: TGCGCCAGCAGCCCCATCGGCGGGGGGGCTGACATTCAGTACTTC; cdr3_aa: CASSPIGGGADIQYF
v_call: TRBV4-2; d_call: -; j_call: TRBJ1-1; cdr3_nt: TGTGCCAGCAGCCAAGATTTGGGGGCGTACACTGAAGCTTTCTTT; cdr3_aa: CASSQDLGAYTEAFF
v_call: TRBV6-5; d_call: -; j_call: TRBJ1-6; cdr3_nt: TGTGCCAGCAGTTACGGGGGCGACGCTTCACCCCTCCACTTT; cdr3_aa: CASSYGGDASPLHF
v_call: TRBV7-6; d_call: TRBD2; j_call: TRBJ2-1; cdr3_nt: TGTGCCAGTAGCCGCCGGGGACTAGCTGTGGGATACAATGAGCAGTTCTTC; cdr3_aa: CASSRRGLAVGYNEQFF
v_call: TRBV7-9; d_call: TRBD1; j_call: TRBJ1-4; cdr3_nt: TGTGCCAGCAGCGGGCGGACAGGGGTAGTTGGTGAAAAACTGTTTTTT; cdr3_aa: CASSGRTGVVGEKLFF
v_call: TRBV6-1; d_call: -; j_call: TRBJ1-2; cdr3_nt: TGTGCCAGCAGTGAAGGCCAGAACTATGGCTACACCTTC; cdr3_aa: CASSEGQNYGYTF
v_call: TRBV30; d_call: -; j_call: TRBJ1-2; cdr3_nt: TGTGCCTGGAGTGCCGGACAGTCGGTAGGCTACACCTTC; cdr3_aa: CAWSAGQSVGYTF
v_call: TRBV7-9; d_call: -; j_call: TRBJ2-7; cdr3_nt: TGTGCCAGCAGCTTAGAGAAGTCCAGAGAGCAGTACTTC; cdr3_aa: CASSLEKSREQYF
v_call: TRBV5-6; d_call: -; j_call: TRBJ1-1; cdr3_nt: TGTGCCAGCAGCTCTTTGTCCCGTAACACTGAAGCTTTCTTT; cdr3_aa: CASSSLSRNTEAFF
v_call: TRBV28; d_call: TRBD1; j_call: TRBJ1-1; cdr3_nt: TGTGCCAGCAGTTCCGGACAGGGAGGAGCTTTCTTT; cdr3_aa: CASSSGQGGAFF